The clone carrying this TCR beta chain is labeled medium-sized based on frequency. As yet, its antigen is unknown. TRB was amplified by touch-down multiplex PCR, primer pools A and B combined. TCRdb reprocessed the multiplex PCR reads and reports one entry per CDR3 protein, with no DNA. Recorded for this sample: some 2,900 distinct CDR3 sequences. Roughly 38,000 genome equivalents of blood DNA were amplified for TRB. This entry belongs to a study of T cell clusters in autoimmune cytopenias. Across the whole study: A median of roughly 52,000 TRB reads per sample yielded a median approximately 2,500 distinct clonotypes. Broader study findings: Primary autoimmune cytopenia patients appeared to lack physiological T cell clusters present in healthy donors. The cluster-lack signature was not seen for secondary cytopenia versus chronic lymphocytic leukemia. TRB repertoire shifts in secondary cytopenia and chronic lymphocytic leukemia mostly reflected lymphoma, not autoimmunity.

Germline-derived CDR1 and CDR2 are MNHNY and SVGAGI (reference sequence). There are 12 residues in the CDR3. The sequence derives from a human donor with an autoimmune cytopenia or autoimmune hepatitis (not recorded which). Sample: peripheral blood. The rearrangement links TRBV6-6 to TRBJ2-5; the TCRdb D gene call, TRBD1, has no DNA to confirm it. CDR3 sequence reads: CASSYEGAEQYF.